Presented here are 9 T cell receptor beta chains from one specimen sequenced in a study of blood T cell repertoires in COVID-19. Clones were sequenced by immunoSEQ multiplex PCR, and TCRdb holds only the in-frame ones, with some missing. The table includes over 200,000 clones, around 90% detected once. Sample: peripheral blood. These receptors were taken from a young man with COVID-19, enrolled during active disease.

This clone was counted only a few times. This chain links TRBV3-1 (or the pseudogene TRBV3-2) with TRBJ2-2, with 13 bases identical to TRBD2. This CDR3 contains 17 residues. V lost 4 bases to trimming and J lost 6 bases; unmatched junction nucleotides: 8. Germline CDR1 reads LGHDT; CDR2 reads YNNKEL (reference sequence). CDR3 DNA sequence: TGTGCCAGCAGCCTCAGACTAGCGGGAGGATGGTCCGGGGAGCTGTTTTTT. Encoded protein: CASSLRLAGGWSGELFF.

V and J are TRBV11-2 and TRBJ2-1; D ambiguous. CDR1 is SGHAT, CDR2 FQNNGV, per germline. This CDR3 spans 15 amino acids. V shed 1 base and J shed 1 base, with 8 bases lying between them. CDR3 in DNA: TGTGCCAGCAGCTTAGCTAGTGGTTCCTACAATGAGCAGTTCTTC. Residues: CASSLASGSYNEQFF.

This sequence joins TRBV5-4 and TRBJ2-5; 8 nucleotides align to TRBD1. The CDR3 is 14 residues long. J gave up 3 bases and V 4 bases, and 5 bases lay outside the gene matches. Germline CDR1 reads SGHNT; CDR2 reads YYREEE (reference sequence). The DNA for the CDR3 is TGTGCCAGCAGCCGACAGACAGGGGAAGAGACCCAGTACTTC. Residues: CASSRQTGEETQYF.

This clone was recorded only once. The V call is TRBV6-5, the J call TRBJ1-5; 7 nucleotides align to TRBD1. This CDR3 has 15 residues. Trimming removed 7 bases from V and 6 bases from J; junction bases left unmatched: 12. Germline loops: CDR1 MNHEY, CDR2 SVGAGI. The CDR3, as DNA: TGTGCCAGCACCCCGCGGGAGGGGGCTATTCAGCCCCAGCATTTT. Translation gives CASTPREGAIQPQHF.

This chain joins TRBV28 and TRBJ1-5, with D possibly matching TRBD1 (6 bases). The V gene lost 3 bases and the J gene lost 4 bases, with 25 bases spanning the gap. The CDR3 is 19 amino acids. The germline V gene encodes CDR1 MDHEN and CDR2 SYDVKM. The CDR3: CASSFPSTRGRRVNQPQHF. DNA for the CDR3: TGTGCCAGCAGTTTCCCCAGCACCAGGGGTAGGCGCGTAAATCAGCCCCAGCATTTT.

The sample holds one count of this clone. The rearrangement links TRBV5-4 to TRBJ1-5, with 8 bases fitting TRBD1. The CDR3 totals 14 residues. Germline assignment: CDR1 SGHNT and CDR2 YYREEE (reference sequence). V shed 1 base, J shed 7 bases, and the junction held 4 bases outside the gene matches. CDR3 sequence (DNA): TGTGCCAGCAGCTTGCAGGGGGCCGAGCAGCCCCAGCATTTT. Amino acid sequence: CASSLQGAEQPQHF. Combining the CDR3 with reference TRBV5-4 and TRBJ1-5 gives the whole variable domain ETGVTQSPTHLIKTRGQQVTLRCSSQSGHNTVSWYQQALGQGPQFIFQYYREEENGRGNFPPRFSGLQFPNYSSELNVNALELDDSALYLCASSLQGAEQPQHFGDGTRLSIL.

V is TRBV6-5 and J is TRBJ2-7, with D possibly being TRBD2 (6 bases). The CDR3 totals 15 residues. The germline V and J ends were trimmed by 6 bases and 0 bases, with 15 bases remaining between them. Germline CDR1 and CDR2: MNHEY and SVGAGI. In DNA, the CDR3 is TGTGCCAGCAGACTGGCGGGACGGTTCTCCTACGAGCAGTACTTC. Its protein is CASRLAGRFSYEQYF.

The genes are TRBV30 and TRBJ1-1; 7 bases agree with TRBD1. V lost 0 bases and J lost 1; bases outside the gene matches: 2. CDR1 is GTSNPN, CDR2 SVGIG, per germline (reference sequence). CDR3 length equals 14 residues. Written as DNA, the CDR3 is TGTGCCTGGAGTGTCCGGGACAGGAACACTGAAGCTTTCTTT. Translation gives CAWSVRDRNTEAFF.

The rearrangement joins TRBV6-5 to TRBJ1-2, with 7 bases identical to TRBD1. CDR1 is MNHEY and CDR2 is SVGAGI in the germline V gene. Trimming removed 5 bases from V and 4 bases from J; junction bases left unmatched: 7. The CDR3 covers 14 residues. The CDR3 nucleotides are TGTGCCAGCAGTCTCCAGACAGGGCCCTATGGCTACACCTTC. Its translation is CASSLQTGPYGYTF.